The 21 T cell receptor beta chains given below trace back to one sample, sequenced in a study of cytomegalovirus exposure and HLA in healthy donors. This PCR relied on a set of 60 Vbeta primers and 13 Jbeta primers. The data were produced by immunoSEQ multiplex PCR, yet TCRdb's version contains in-frame clones alone and is incomplete. Altogether 130,000 or so clones are present, about 80% being singletons, with the ten largest covering around 2%. Sequencing was done on a sample of PBMCs. All receptors come from a woman in her forties in good health and CMV-seronegative.

This clone was recorded once. CDR3 amino acids: CSVEDTDRGSYEQYF. The CDR3 region has the DNA TGCAGCGTTGAGGATACCGACAGGGGGTCCTACGAGCAGTACTTC. The genes are TRBV29-1 and TRBJ2-7; 9 nucleotides align to TRBD1. J lost 1 base, V lost 3 bases, and 7 bases had no gene match. In germline, CDR1 is SQVTM, CDR2 ANQGSEA. The CDR3 extends over 15 amino acids.

The rearrangement joins TRBV7-2 to TRBJ2-1; D uncertain. The CDR3 consists of 13 residues. Per the germline V gene, CDR1 is SGHTA and CDR2 is FQGNSA. The V gene lost 5 bases and the J gene lost 5 bases, with 10 bases spanning the gap. This chain's CDR3 is CASSPYRDNEQFF. Written as DNA, the CDR3 is TGTGCCAGCAGCCCGTACCGAGACAATGAGCAGTTCTTC. Combining the CDR3 with reference TRBV7-2 and TRBJ2-1 gives the whole variable domain GAGVSQSPSNKVTEKGKDVELRCDPISGHTALYWYRQSLGQGLEFLIYFQGNSAPDKSGLPSDRFSAERTGGSVSTLTIQRTQQEDSAVYLCASSPYRDNEQFFGPGTRLTVL.

The genes are TRBV9 and TRBJ1-2, with TRBD1 matching over 11 bases. J gave up 6 bases and V 2 bases, and 9 bases lay outside the gene matches. Germline-derived CDR1 and CDR2 are SGDLS and YYNGEE. There are 16 residues in the CDR3. The CDR3 reads CASSVGQGALQNGYTF. Written as DNA, the CDR3 is TGTGCCAGCAGCGTCGGACAGGGGGCGCTTCAAAATGGCTACACCTTC.

The chain carries TRBV18 and TRBJ2-1; weak D call: TRBD2 (6 bases). This CDR3 is 15 amino acids long. In germline, CDR1 is KGHSH, CDR2 LQKENI. V lost 4 bases and J lost 9, with 19 bases in between. DNA of the CDR3: TGTGCCAGCTCACTCGGGACTGCCGGGTACTCTGAGCAGTTCTTC. Translating gives CASSLGTAGYSEQFF.

This chain links TRBV9 with TRBJ2-7; D perhaps matches TRBD2 (6 bases). There are 16 residues in the CDR3. Germline values: CDR1 SGDLS, CDR2 YYNGEE. Deletions cut 4 bases from V and 0 bases from J, with 17 bases between. The CDR3 region is CASSPRLAASSYEQYF. The CDR3 nucleotides are TGTGCCAGCAGCCCCCGGTTAGCGGCCTCCTCCTACGAGCAGTACTTC.

This clone was counted a single time. The chain recombines TRBV19 with TRBJ1-1; perhaps TRBD1 as D (6 bases). This CDR3 spans 15 amino acids. Germline V CDR1 and CDR2: LNHDA, SQIVND (reference sequence). With 5 bases removed from V and 3 bases from J, the gap between germline ends came to 16 bases. The CDR3 coding sequence is TGTGCCAGTAGTGTCCACAGGGTGGGGGACACTGAAGCTTTCTTT. It yields the protein CASSVHRVGDTEAFF.

Concerning this clone itself: Additional DNA sequences in this sample encode the identical CDR3. The chain uses TRBV19 and TRBJ2-7; TRBD1 aligns across 8 bases. This CDR3 contains 13 residues. With 3 bases clipped from V and 2 bases from J, the junction kept 0 bases outside the gene matches. Germline CDR1 reads LNHDA; CDR2 reads SQIVND (reference sequence). The DNA for the CDR3 is TGTGCCAGTAGTATGACAGGGGCCTACGAGCAGTACTTC. Its translation: CASSMTGAYEQYF.

The chain combines TRBV19 with TRBJ1-1; D is perhaps TRBD1 (6 bases). CDR1 LNHDA and CDR2 SQIVND come from the germline V gene (reference sequence). V was pared by 5 bases and J by 4 bases, with 14 bases between. The CDR3 extends over 14 amino acids. Here the CDR3 reads CASSPAGASTEAFF. CDR3 DNA: TGTGCCAGTAGTCCGGCAGGGGCAAGCACTGAAGCTTTCTTT. The full variable domain, its missing parts supplied by reference TRBV19 and TRBJ1-1, is DGGITQSPKYLFRKEGQNVTLSCEQNLNHDAMYWYRQDPGQGLRLIYYSQIVNDFQKGDIAEGYSVSREKKESFPLTVTSAQKNPTAFYLCASSPAGASTEAFFGQGTRLTVV.

In this sample, this clone turned up a few times. CDR3 nucleotides: TGTGCCAGCAGCTCCCACAGGGGGCAGCAGTACTTC. This encodes CASSSHRGQQYF. The chain links TRBV7-3 to TRBJ2-7; 9 bases line up with TRBD1. CDR3 size: 12 residues. Losses at the gene ends were 4 bases for V and 8 bases for J; bases not matched to a gene: 3. Looked up from germline, CDR1 is SGHTA and CDR2 is FQGTGA.

The chain links TRBV7-3 to TRBJ2-2, with 9 bases identical to TRBD2. The J segment lost 4 bases and the V segment lost 5 bases, leaving 11 bases of the junction unmatched. The V gene's germline CDR1 is SGHTA and CDR2 FQGTGA. CDR3 length: 17 amino acids. CDR3 in DNA: TGTGCCAGCAGCCTAAAGGCGGGAGGGCCCGGCACCGGGGAGCTGTTTTTT. It codes for CASSLKAGGPGTGELFF.

This chain joins TRBV2 and TRBJ1-1, with 11 bases identical to TRBD1. The ends lost 4 bases at V and 5 bases at J; junction bases unmatched: 6. The germline CDR1 and CDR2 sequences are SNHLY and FYNNEI. The CDR3 totals 15 residues. The CDR3 nucleotides read TGTGCCAGCAGTGGAGGACAGGGGGCGCGGACTGAAGCTTTCTTT. It is translated as CASSGGQGARTEAFF.

This chain uses TRBV4-3 with TRBJ1-2; D call uncertain. The CDR3 extends over 13 amino acids. Germline loops: CDR1 LGHNA, CDR2 YSLEER. The V and J ends lost 0 bases and 1 base respectively, with 3 bases between them. CDR3 residues: CASSQDGNYGYTF. The CDR3 nucleotides read TGCGCCAGCAGCCAAGACGGTAACTATGGCTACACCTTC.

This chain connects TRBV4-3 to TRBJ2-5; 8 bases are a match to TRBD1. Germline values: CDR1 LGHNA, CDR2 YSLEER. V dropped 1 base and J dropped 5; count of bases not matched to a gene: 12. This CDR3 is 17 amino acids long. DNA for the CDR3: TGCGCCAGCAGCCAAGTCTTACGGACAGGGTTGATCGAGACCCAGTACTTC. Residues: CASSQVLRTGLIETQYF.

The genes are TRBV5-1 and TRBJ2-5; 10 bases match TRBD1. This CDR3 contains 16 residues. Germline-derived CDR1 and CDR2 are SGHRS and YFSETQ. The junction had 11 bases not matched to a gene; V was cut back by 4 bases and J by 5 bases. The CDR3 region has the DNA TGCGCCAGCAGCCCTCGGGACAGGGGTAGTTTGGAGACCCAGTACTTC. Amino acids: CASSPRDRGSLETQYF.

The chain joins TRBV19 to TRBJ1-6; 9 bases match TRBD1. CDR1 is LNHDA and CDR2 is SQIVND in the germline V gene (reference sequence). The CDR3 length is 15 residues. Germline trimming cut 8 bases from V and 10 bases from J; bases unmatched to any gene: 12. The CDR3, as DNA: TGTGCCAGTGGGCGAATCACAGGGGGCATCTCACCCCTCCACTTT. Protein sequence: CASGRITGGISPLHF. Full variable domain (remainder filled in from reference TRBV19 and TRBJ1-6): DGGITQSPKYLFRKEGQNVTLSCEQNLNHDAMYWYRQDPGQGLRLIYYSQIVNDFQKGDIAEGYSVSREKKESFPLTVTSAQKNPTAFYLCASGRITGGISPLHFGNGTRLTVT.

The chain has TRBV28 and TRBJ2-5; TRBD2 aligns across 9 bases. Germline V lookup: CDR1 MDHEN, CDR2 SYDVKM. This CDR3 region has 15 residues. With 1 base clipped from V and 5 bases from J, the junction kept 5 bases outside the gene matches. The CDR3, as DNA: TGTGCCAGCAGTTTATTAGCGGGAGTCCAGGAGACCCAGTACTTC. It codes for CASSLLAGVQETQYF. Full variable domain (outside the CDR3, taken from reference TRBV28 and TRBJ2-5): DVKVTQSSRYLVKRTGEKVFLECVQDMDHENMFWYRQDPGLGLRLIYFSYDVKMKEKGDIPEGYSVSREKKERFSLILESASTNQTSMYLCASSLLAGVQETQYFGPGTRLLVL.

The chain is built from TRBV13 and TRBJ1-1; D is ambiguous. CDR1 PRHDT and CDR2 FYEKMQ come from the germline V gene (reference sequence). The CDR3 runs to 15 residues. Trimming removed 4 bases at V and 1 base at J, with 13 bases between. CDR3 sequence reads: CASSSSEFRNTEAFF. As DNA, the CDR3 is TGTGCCAGCAGCTCCAGTGAATTCCGGAACACTGAAGCTTTCTTT.

The V and J genes are TRBV19 and TRBJ2-2; D is undetermined. Looked up from germline, CDR1 is LNHDA and CDR2 is SQIVND (reference sequence). Trimming took off 3 bases at V and 1 base at J, with 12 bases between the two ends. The CDR3 contains 16 residues. The CDR3 nucleotides are TGTGCCAGTAGTATTTGGGTAGCTCAGAACACCGGGGAGCTGTTTTTT. Translated: CASSIWVAQNTGELFF.

The chain combines TRBV19 with TRBJ2-2; 14 positions match TRBD2. The CDR3 contains 19 residues. CDR1 and CDR2 (germline): LNHDA, SQIVND (reference sequence). V lost 6 bases to trimming and J lost 4 bases; unmatched junction nucleotides: 13. The CDR3, as DNA: TGTGCCAGTAGCCCGGGACTAGCGGGAGAGCTCCCTTTCACCGGGGAGCTGTTTTTT. Protein product: CASSPGLAGELPFTGELFF.

The chain recombines TRBV30 with TRBJ1-2, with D tentatively TRBD1 (5 bases). Trimming removed 2 bases from V and 8 bases from J, with 9 bases in between. Germline CDR1 and CDR2: GTSNPN and SVGIG (reference sequence). CDR3 length equals 11 residues. The CDR3 DNA reads as TGTGCCTGGAGTTTAGGGGTAGGCTACACCTTC. Encoded protein: CAWSLGVGYTF.

The chain links TRBV9 to TRBJ2-1; D might be TRBD2 (5 bases). CDR3 length: 16 amino acids. Trimming left V 0 bases short and J 2 bases short, with 12 bases between. Germline loops: CDR1 SGDLS, CDR2 YYNGEE. The CDR3 reads CASSVEGDYTYNEQFF. The CDR3 bases are TGTGCCAGCAGCGTAGAGGGAGATTACACCTACAATGAGCAGTTCTTC.